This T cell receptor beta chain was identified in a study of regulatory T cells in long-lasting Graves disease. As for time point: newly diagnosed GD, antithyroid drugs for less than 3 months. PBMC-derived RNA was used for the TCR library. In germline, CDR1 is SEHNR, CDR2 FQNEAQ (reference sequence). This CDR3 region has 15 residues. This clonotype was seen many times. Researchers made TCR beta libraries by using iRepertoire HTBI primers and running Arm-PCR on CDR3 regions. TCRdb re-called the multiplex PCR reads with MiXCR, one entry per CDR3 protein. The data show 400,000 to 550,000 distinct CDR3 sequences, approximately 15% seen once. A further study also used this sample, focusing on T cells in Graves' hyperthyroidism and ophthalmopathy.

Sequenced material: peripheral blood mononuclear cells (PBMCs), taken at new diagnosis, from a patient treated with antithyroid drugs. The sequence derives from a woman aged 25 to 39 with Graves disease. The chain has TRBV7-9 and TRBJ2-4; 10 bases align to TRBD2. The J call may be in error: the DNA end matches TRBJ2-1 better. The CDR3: CASSLGASGSYEQFF. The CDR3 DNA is TGTGCCAGCAGCTTAGGTGCTAGCGGGAGCTATGAGCAGTTCTTC.